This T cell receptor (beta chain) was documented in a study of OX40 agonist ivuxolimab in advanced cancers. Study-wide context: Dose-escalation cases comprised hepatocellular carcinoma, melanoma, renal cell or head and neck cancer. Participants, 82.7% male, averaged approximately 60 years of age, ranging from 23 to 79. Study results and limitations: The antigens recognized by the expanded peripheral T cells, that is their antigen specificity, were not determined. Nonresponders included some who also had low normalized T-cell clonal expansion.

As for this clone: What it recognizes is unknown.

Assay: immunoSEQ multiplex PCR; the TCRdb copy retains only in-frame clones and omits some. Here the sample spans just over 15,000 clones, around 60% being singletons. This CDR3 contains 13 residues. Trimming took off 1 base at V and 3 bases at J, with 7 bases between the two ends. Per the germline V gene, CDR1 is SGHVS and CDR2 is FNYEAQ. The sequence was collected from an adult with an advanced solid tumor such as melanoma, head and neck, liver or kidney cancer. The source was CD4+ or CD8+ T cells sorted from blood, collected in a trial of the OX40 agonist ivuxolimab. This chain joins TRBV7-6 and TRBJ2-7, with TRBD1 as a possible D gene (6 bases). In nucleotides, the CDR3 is TGTGCCAGCAGCTTAGGGGGGCACTACGAGCAGTACTTC. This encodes CASSLGGHYEQYF.